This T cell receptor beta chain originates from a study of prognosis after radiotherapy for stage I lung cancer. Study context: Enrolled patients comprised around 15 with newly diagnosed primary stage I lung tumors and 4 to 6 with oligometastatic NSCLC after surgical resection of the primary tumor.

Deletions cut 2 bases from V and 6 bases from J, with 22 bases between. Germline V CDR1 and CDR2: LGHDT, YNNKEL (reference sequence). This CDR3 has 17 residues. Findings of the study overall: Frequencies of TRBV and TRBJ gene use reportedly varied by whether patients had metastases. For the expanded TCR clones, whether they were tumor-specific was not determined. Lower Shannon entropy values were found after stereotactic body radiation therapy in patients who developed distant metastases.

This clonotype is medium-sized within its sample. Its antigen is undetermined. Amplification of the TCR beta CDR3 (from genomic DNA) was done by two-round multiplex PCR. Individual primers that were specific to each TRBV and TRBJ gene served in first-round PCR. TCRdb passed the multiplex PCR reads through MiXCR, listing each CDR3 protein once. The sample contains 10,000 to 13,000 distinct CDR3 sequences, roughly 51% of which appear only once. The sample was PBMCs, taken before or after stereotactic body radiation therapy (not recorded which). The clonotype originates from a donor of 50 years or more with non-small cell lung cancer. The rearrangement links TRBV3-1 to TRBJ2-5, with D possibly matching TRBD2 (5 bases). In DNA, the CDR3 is TGTGCCAGCAGCCAATTAGGAGAGACTAAGTTCACGAAGACCCAGTACTTC. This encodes CASSQLGETKFTKTQYF.